This TCR beta chain was found in a study of cytotoxic CD8 clonotypes in ibrutinib-treated CLL. Across the study: Mean per-sample yields comprised roughly 280,000 productive templates and tens of thousands of productive rearrangements.

CDR3 length: 16 residues. Germline CDR1 MGHDK, CDR2 SYGVNS. Trimming cost V 1 base and J 3 bases; bases outside gene matches: 7. Sequencing was designed to attain a depth spanning 1 in 200,000 to 1 in 1 million T cells. Data came from immunoSEQ multiplex PCR; TCRdb stores just in-frame clones and leaves some out. Here the sample spans 35,000 to 50,000 clones, 60% to 80% being singletons. This clone was counted a single time. The V call is TRBV25-1, the J call TRBJ1-1, with 8 bases lining up with TRBD1. This sample comprised PBMCs, obtained after 12 months of ibrutinib treatment. This clonotype was sampled from a human donor with chronic lymphocytic leukemia. This CDR3 is CASSESGTGLYTEAFF. CDR3 coding DNA: TGTGCCAGCAGTGAATCCGGGACAGGACTCTACACTGAAGCTTTCTTT.